The T cell receptor (beta chain) described here comes from a study of T-cell reconstitution after alpha-beta-depleted transplantation in children. Many counts were recorded for this clonotype. The antigen is unknown. Study outcomes and limitations: There were reportedly several hundred expanded graft clones from which alpha-beta T cells came about two months after transplant. Newly produced T cells mostly provided counts and TCRbeta diversity after one year, as hyperexpanded clones declined.

Unique molecular identifiers were built into the TCRbeta library. One entry per CDR3 protein, called by TCRdb with MiXCR from the PCR reads. The sample has around 600,000 distinct CDR3 sequences, 20% to 25% seen once. The J segment lost 9 bases and the V segment lost 2 bases, leaving 12 bases of the junction unmatched. The CDR3 is made up of 16 amino acids. The germline CDR1 and CDR2 sequences are SGHRS and YFSETQ. The material sequenced was PBMCs, mostly from graft donor cells, taken 360 days after TCRalphabeta/CD19-depleted stem cell transplant. The receptor comes from a boy in the first two years of life who had a stem cell transplant for acute myeloid leukemia, so the T cells may come from the graft donor. The V gene is TRBV5-1, the J gene TRBJ2-1; TRBD2 matches at 9 bases. The CDR3 spells CASSFAVLAGEIEQFF. As DNA, the CDR3 is TGCGCCAGCAGCTTCGCGGTACTAGCGGGCGAAATTGAGCAGTTCTTC.